The next 9 T cell receptor beta chains were all read from a single sample in a study of OX40 agonist ivuxolimab in advanced cancers. The method was immunoSEQ multiplex PCR; TCRdb's version includes in-frame clones alone and lacks a portion of them. The repertoire includes tens of thousands of clones, roughly 90% of them detected once, and roughly 2.6% sits in the top ten. Material: CD4+ or CD8+ T cells sorted from blood, obtained in a trial of the OX40 agonist ivuxolimab. Every receptor here comes from an adult with an advanced solid tumor such as melanoma, head and neck, liver or kidney cancer.

V gene TRBV28 combines with J gene TRBJ2-7, with D maybe TRBD1 (5 bases). The V gene lost 6 bases and the J gene lost 0 bases, with 12 bases spanning the gap. The CDR3 has 14 residues. CDR1 MDHEN and CDR2 SYDVKM come from the germline V gene. Here the CDR3 DNA reads TGTGCCAGCAGAGACAGTTCCTCCTCCTACGAGCAGTACTTC. The encoded protein is CASRDSSSSYEQYF.

This sequence joins TRBV28 and TRBJ2-5; possible D gene TRBD1, 6 bases. The CDR3 loop spans 14 amino acids. Germline CDR1 MDHEN, CDR2 SYDVKM. Trimming cost V 3 bases and J 3 bases, with 11 bases left between them. CDR3 coding DNA: TGTGCCAGCAGTTTTAGGGACAAAAAAGAGACCCAGTACTTC. It codes for CASSFRDKKETQYF.

The V and J genes are TRBV30 and TRBJ2-3, with D uncertain. The CDR3 runs to 11 residues. V was trimmed by 4 bases and J by 7 bases, leaving 9 bases between them. Germline assignment: CDR1 GTSNPN and CDR2 SVGIG (reference sequence). The CDR3 sequence is CAWTSLNTQYF. The DNA of the CDR3 is TGTGCCTGGACGTCACTGAATACGCAGTATTTT.

This chain links TRBV18 with TRBJ2-1, with 8 nucleotides matching TRBD1. J gave up 1 base and V 8 bases, and 7 bases lay outside the gene matches. CDR1 is KGHSH and CDR2 is LQKENI in the germline V gene. The CDR3 runs 15 residues. The CDR3 is CASTQRQGSYNEQFF. The CDR3 DNA reads as TGTGCCAGCACGCAACGACAGGGGTCCTACAATGAGCAGTTCTTC. The whole variable domain, remainder taken from reference TRBV18 and TRBJ2-1, is NAGVMQNPRHLVRRRGQEARLRCSPMKGHSHVYWYRQLPEEGLKFMVYLQKENIIDESGMPKERFSAEFPKEGPSILRIQQVVRGDSAAYFCASTQRQGSYNEQFFGPGTRLTVL.

The V call is TRBV27, the J call TRBJ2-5; D gene unclear. Trimming stripped 7 bases from V and 5 bases from J, with 14 bases between. The CDR3 contains 13 residues. Germline assignment: CDR1 MNHEY and CDR2 SMNVEV (reference sequence). The CDR3 DNA follows: TGTGCCAGCACCTCGAGCCCTTGGGAGACCCAGTACTTC. Translation gives CASTSSPWETQYF.

This clone was seen just once. The rearrangement joins TRBV27 to TRBJ2-7; TRBD1 might be the D (7 bases). This CDR3 is 15 amino acids long. Between the trimmed V and J ends, which lost 3 bases and 2 bases, there was a span of 14 bases. Germline CDR1 and CDR2: MNHEY and SMNVEV (reference sequence). CDR3 coding DNA: TGTGCCAGCAGTTTTGCGGGGACAGACACCTACGAGCAGTACTTC. It encodes CASSFAGTDTYEQYF.

The chain couples TRBV30 to TRBJ1-3, with a possible D match to TRBD1 (5 bases). The CDR3 totals 13 residues. The germline V and J ends were trimmed by 1 base and 8 bases, with 12 bases remaining between them. Germline CDR1 GTSNPN, CDR2 SVGIG (reference sequence). The CDR3 DNA reads as TGTGCCTGGAGTGCCCAGCCGGGGGACACCATATATTTT. Amino acids: CAWSAQPGDTIYF. Together with reference TRBV30 and TRBJ1-3, the CDR3 gives the full variable domain: SQTIHQWPATLVQPVGSPLSLECTVEGTSNPNLYWYRQAAGRGLQLLFYSVGIGQISSEVPQNLSASRPQDRQFILSSKKLLLSDSGFYLCAWSAQPGDTIYFGEGSWLTVV.

The rearrangement joins TRBV10-1 to TRBJ2-3, with TRBD2 matching over 10 bases. Germline V lookup: CDR1 WNHNN, CDR2 SYGVQD (reference sequence). V gave up 6 bases and J gave up 0 bases; unmatched junction bases: 9. This CDR3 comprises 17 residues. CDR3 in amino acids: CASSRGLAATSTDTQYF. The CDR3, as DNA: TGCGCCAGCAGCCGAGGACTAGCGGCGACTAGCACAGATACGCAGTATTTT.

Turning to this clone: An end of the junction differs from the germline gene, which may be a read error. The V and J genes are TRBV12-5 and TRBJ1-2; possible D gene TRBD1, 5 bases. Germline V gene data show CDR1 as LGHNT and CDR2 as FRNRAP. The CDR3 runs 13 residues. In nucleotides, the CDR3 is TGTGCTAGCGGTTTGTCAGGGCTATATGGCTACACCTTC. Amino acid sequence: CASGLSGLYGYTF.